This T cell receptor beta chain was recorded in a study of vaccination and CD4 T cells after COVID-19. Study summary: Post-vaccine sampling followed dose two by a median about 72 days (range 14 to 241).

Treatment given: roughly 11-day PBMC culture with coronavirus spike peptide pools or control peptides (ViraFEST assay). ViraFEST used peptide pools to expand antigen-specific T cells before TCR sequencing. V was pared by 2 bases and J by 3 bases, with 12 bases between. This CDR3 is 14 amino acids long. The V gene's germline CDR1 is SGHRS and CDR2 YFSETQ. A note on this clonotype: Its antigen is undetermined.

The Oncomine TCR Beta short-read assay was applied to DNA of cultured CD4+ T cells. TCRdb itself ran the PCR reads through MiXCR, one entry per CDR3 protein. The data contain roughly 20,000 distinct CDR3 sequences, 56% of them singletons. The genes are TRBV5-1 and TRBJ2-7; possible D gene TRBD2, 6 bases. The TCR comes from a human donor who had recovered from COVID-19. The source material was CD4+ T cells from blood, cultured in vitro. The CDR3 region is CASSFPGEHYEQYF. DNA of the CDR3: TGCGCCAGCAGCTTTCCGGGAGAGCACTACGAGCAGTACTTC.